This record covers a single T cell receptor (beta chain). Some clones are missing from TCRdb's copy, which holds only in-frame ones; the method was immunoSEQ multiplex PCR. The table includes under 350,000 clones, about nine tenths detected once. Donors included only healthy HIV-negative adults lacking recent acute infections or vaccinations. This record comes from a study of shared clonotypes between healthy human individuals. Study-wide context: The composition of the donors was a couple of women and three men aged 18 to 49.

The CDR3 covers 11 residues. V was trimmed by 9 bases and J by 5 bases, leaving 11 bases between them. Germline assignment: CDR1 SGDLS and CDR2 YYNGEE. Sequencing was performed on memory CD8+ T cells sorted from blood. Subset reported: CD45RO+ cells pooled with CCR7-negative TemRA cells. The receptor was isolated from a man in his late teens or twenties in good health. The chain recombines TRBV9 with TRBJ1-2; weak D call: TRBD1 (5 bases). CDR3 in DNA: TGTGCCACGGGGGGTGAATATGGCTACACCTTC. The encoded protein is CATGGEYGYTF. The full variable domain, rest sourced from reference TRBV9 and TRBJ1-2, is DSGVTQTPKHLITATGQRVTLRCSPRSGDLSVYWYQQSLDQGLQFLIQYYNGEERAKGNILERFSAQQFPDLHSELNLSSLELGDSALYFCATGGEYGYTFGSGTRLTVV.